Shown below are 13 T cell receptor beta chains from a single sample sequenced in a study of shared clonotypes between healthy human individuals. Assay: immunoSEQ multiplex PCR; the TCRdb copy retains only in-frame clones and omits some. The sample records fewer than 800,000 clones, 90% to 95% being singletons. Selected positively for CCR7 and CD45RO-negative, naive CD8 cells excluded terminally differentiated effector memory CD45RA+ cells. Sample: naive CD8+ T cells sorted from blood. The source is a man between 25 and 39 years old in good health.

The chain combines TRBV19 with TRBJ1-1, with D possibly TRBD1 on 5 matching bases. The CDR3 contains 15 residues. Germline values: CDR1 LNHDA, CDR2 SQIVND (reference sequence). V dropped 1 base and J dropped 1 base, with 10 bases sitting between them. CDR3 loop: CASSIVGVKNTEAFF. DNA of the CDR3: TGTGCCAGTAGTATAGTAGGGGTGAAGAACACTGAAGCTTTCTTT.

Only one count was recorded for this clone. The chain has TRBV5-4 and TRBJ2-3; 9 positions agree with TRBD1. Per germline, CDR1 SGHNT and CDR2 YYREEE (reference sequence). Trimming at V came to 1 base and at J to 2 bases, leaving 8 bases not matched to a gene. The CDR3 is 17 residues long. The CDR3 bases are TGTGCCAGCAGCTTGTCCCTCGGACAGGGGATCACAGATACGCAGTATTTT. Translating gives CASSLSLGQGITDTQYF.

The chain couples TRBV28 to TRBJ1-5, with 10 bases fitting TRBD1. The CDR3 totals 17 residues. Germline CDR1 and CDR2: MDHEN and SYDVKM. Trimming at V came to 5 bases and at J to 7 bases, leaving 14 bases not matched to a gene. CDR3 sequence (DNA): TGTGCCAGCAGTCCCCAAAACTGGGACAGGGGTCAGCAGCCCCAGCATTTT. Protein sequence: CASSPQNWDRGQQPQHF.

The J gene is TRBJ1-1, the V gene TRBV19, with D hard to call. The germline CDR1 and CDR2 sequences are LNHDA and SQIVND (reference sequence). V lost 5 bases, J lost 0 bases, and 7 bases lay in between. This CDR3 contains 13 residues. CDR3 amino acids: CASSLTLNTEAFF. In DNA form, the CDR3 reads TGTGCCAGTAGTTTAACGCTGAACACTGAAGCTTTCTTT. Full variable domain (remainder filled in from reference TRBV19 and TRBJ1-1): DGGITQSPKYLFRKEGQNVTLSCEQNLNHDAMYWYRQDPGQGLRLIYYSQIVNDFQKGDIAEGYSVSREKKESFPLTVTSAQKNPTAFYLCASSLTLNTEAFFGQGTRLTVV.

This chain connects TRBV6-5 to TRBJ1-1; D gene ambiguous. Germline-derived CDR1 and CDR2 are MNHEY and SVGAGI. V lost 6 bases and J lost 8, with 19 bases in between. CDR3 size: 14 residues. This CDR3 is CASSPAHGSLEAFF. Here the CDR3 DNA reads TGTGCCAGCAGCCCGGCCCACGGGTCGTTGGAAGCTTTCTTT.

The chain recombines TRBV9 with TRBJ1-2, with 8 bases fitting TRBD1. Germline values: CDR1 SGDLS, CDR2 YYNGEE. The CDR3 is 11 amino acids. V lost 7 bases to trimming and J lost 8 bases; unmatched junction nucleotides: 4. The CDR3 loop is CASYRGSGYTF. The CDR3 coding sequence is TGTGCCAGCTACAGGGGGAGCGGCTACACCTTC.

The rearrangement links TRBV29-1 to TRBJ1-1, with unresolved D. The CDR3 covers 13 residues. V was cut by 4 bases and J by 0 bases, with 9 bases left in between. The germline CDR1 and CDR2 sequences are SQVTM and ANQGSEA. The CDR3 is CSVVVPMNTEAFF. CDR3 nucleotide sequence: TGCAGCGTTGTTGTTCCTATGAACACTGAAGCTTTCTTT.

The chain employs TRBV7-9 and TRBJ2-3; possible D gene TRBD1, 6 bases. This CDR3 is built from 15 residues. Trimming pared 5 bases from V and 1 base from J, leaving 13 bases between. The V gene's germline CDR1 is SEHNR and CDR2 FQNEAQ (reference sequence). In DNA form, the CDR3 reads TGTGCCAGCAGCGAGGCAGGGGCCCGCACAGATACGCAGTATTTT. This gives the protein CASSEAGARTDTQYF.

The chain combines TRBV4-1 with TRBJ1-5; no reliable D call. Germline V CDR1 and CDR2: MGHRA, YSYEKL. The V and J ends lost 4 bases and 4 bases respectively, with 11 bases between them. This CDR3 has 14 amino acids. The CDR3, as DNA: TGCGCCAGCAGCCCCTCGGAGTTGAATCAGCCCCAGCATTTT. Translated, it gives CASSPSELNQPQHF.

The V call is TRBV29-1, the J call TRBJ2-1; the match to TRBD1 covers 9 bases. Germline V gene data show CDR1 as SQVTM and CDR2 as ANQGSEA. V shed 2 bases, J shed 5 bases, and the junction held 7 bases outside the gene matches. The CDR3 loop spans 15 amino acids. As DNA, the CDR3 is TGCAGCGTTGAATATCGGGACAGGGATAACAATGAGCAGTTCTTC. Translating it yields CSVEYRDRDNNEQFF.

The rearrangement links TRBV11-3 to TRBJ2-1; 8 nucleotides align to TRBD2. Trimming at V came to 5 bases and at J to 8 bases, leaving 14 bases not matched to a gene. The CDR3 spans 16 residues. In germline, CDR1 is SGHNT, CDR2 YENEEA. The CDR3, as DNA: TGTGCCAGCAGCCCCGCCCGGAGCGGGAGTTTCGATGAGCAGTTCTTC. Encoded protein: CASSPARSGSFDEQFF.

CDR3 DNA sequence: TGTGCCAGCAGCTCCCTAGCGGGAGAGCCGGGGTGGGGCTACGAGCAGTACTTC. The encoded protein is CASSSLAGEPGWGYEQYF. The chain carries TRBV7-2 and TRBJ2-7, with 10 bases matching TRBD2. CDR1 and CDR2 from the germline V gene are SGHTA and FQGNSA. The CDR3 totals 18 residues. V trimming: 4 bases; J trimming: 3 bases; junction bases outside the gene matches: 15.

This rearrangement joins TRBV7-3 to TRBJ2-1; D is possibly TRBD2 (5 bases). The CDR3 contains 16 residues. The ends were cut back, 5 bases at V and 4 bases at J, with 18 bases in the middle. Germline V gives CDR1 SGHTA, CDR2 FQGTGA. The CDR3 loop reads CASSREVSGLYNEQFF. The CDR3 DNA sequence: TGTGCCAGCAGCCGCGAGGTAAGCGGCCTATACAATGAGCAGTTCTTC.